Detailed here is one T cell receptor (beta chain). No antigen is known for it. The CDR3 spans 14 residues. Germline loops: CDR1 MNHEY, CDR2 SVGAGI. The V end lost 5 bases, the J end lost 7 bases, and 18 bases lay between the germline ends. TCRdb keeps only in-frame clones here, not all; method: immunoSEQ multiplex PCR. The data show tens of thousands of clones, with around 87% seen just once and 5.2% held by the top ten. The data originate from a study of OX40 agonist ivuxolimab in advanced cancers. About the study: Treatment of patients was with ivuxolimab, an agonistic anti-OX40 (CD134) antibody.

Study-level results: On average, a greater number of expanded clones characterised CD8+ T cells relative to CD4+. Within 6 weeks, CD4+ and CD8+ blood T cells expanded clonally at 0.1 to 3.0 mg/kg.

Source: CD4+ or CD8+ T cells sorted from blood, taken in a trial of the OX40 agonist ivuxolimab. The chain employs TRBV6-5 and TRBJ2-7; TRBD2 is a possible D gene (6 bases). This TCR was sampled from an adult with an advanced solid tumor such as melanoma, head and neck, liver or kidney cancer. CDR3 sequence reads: CASSPVGGYGEQYF. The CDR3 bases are TGTGCCAGCAGTCCCGTTGGGGGGTACGGAGAGCAGTACTTC.